The 7 T cell receptor beta chains given below trace back to one sample, sequenced in a study of shared clonotypes between healthy human individuals. The assay was immunoSEQ multiplex PCR, and TCRdb's table has in-frame clones only and misses some. The data contain 2 million to 2.5 million clones, about 92% of them seen just once; the ten biggest clones take up 0.3% to 0.4%. What was sequenced was naive CD4+ T cells from PBMCs. Regarding subset: CD45RA+ positively selected. The receptors come from a man younger than 35 in good health. Some clones in this sample may be carry-over from other donors' samples.

The gene calls are TRBV6-6 and TRBJ1-1, with 7 nucleotides matching TRBD1. V shed 0 bases and J 4 bases; nucleotides not matched to a gene: 5. The CDR3 is 15 residues long. Germline V CDR1 and CDR2: MNHNY, SVGAGI (reference sequence). DNA for the CDR3: TGTGCCAGCAGTTACTCGGCGCAGGGGGGCACTGAAGCTTTCTTT. Amino acid sequence: CASSYSAQGGTEAFF.

The chain carries TRBV10-1 and TRBJ2-2, with D possibly matching TRBD2 (5 bases). CDR3 length equals 15 residues. Germline CDR1 WNHNN, CDR2 SYGVQD (reference sequence). Trimming shortened V by 6 bases and J by 5 bases, and 16 bases separated the two germline ends. DNA of the CDR3: TGCGCCAGCAGGAGAGGGAGCGAAGGAACCGGGGAGCTGTTTTTT. It codes for CASRRGSEGTGELFF.

This chain joins TRBV18 and TRBJ1-1; D remains ambiguous. V was cut by 10 bases and J by 2 bases, with 14 bases left in between. This CDR3 is built from 13 residues. The V gene's germline CDR1 is KGHSH and CDR2 LQKENI. DNA for the CDR3: TGTGCCACCCTAGGAACGGCCAACACTGAAGCTTTCTTT. Translated: CATLGTANTEAFF.

The CDR3 DNA reads TGTGCCAGCAGTTTGGGACTAGGTGGAGAGACCCAGTACTTC. It is translated as CASSLGLGGETQYF. The chain has TRBV6-6 and TRBJ2-5; 8 bases are a match to TRBD2. Germline CDR1 reads MNHNY; CDR2 reads SVGAGI (reference sequence). Trimming cost V 4 bases and J 4 bases; bases outside gene matches: 5. The CDR3 totals 14 residues.

This chain joins TRBV7-9 and TRBJ2-2, with D possibly called TRBD1 or TRBD2 (5 bases each). V lost 5 bases and J lost 0, with 10 bases in between. The length of the CDR3 is 15 residues. Germline V CDR1 and CDR2: SEHNR, FQNEAQ (reference sequence). The CDR3 protein is CASSRRETNTGELFF. DNA for the CDR3: TGTGCCAGCAGCCGCAGGGAGACGAACACCGGGGAGCTGTTTTTT.

The chain joins TRBV7-2 to TRBJ2-4; the D gene is possibly TRBD1 (6 bases). Germline V lookup: CDR1 SGHTA, CDR2 FQGNSA. CDR3 length: 13 amino acids. V lost 3 bases, J lost 6 bases, and 9 bases lay in between. In DNA form, the CDR3 reads TGTGCCAGCAGCTTGGAACAGGGAAACATTCAGTACTTC. It specifies CASSLEQGNIQYF.

This clone has only a few counts. This sequence joins TRBV30 and TRBJ1-1, with D hard to call. The CDR3 totals 13 residues. V was cut by 2 bases and J by 4 bases, with 11 bases left in between. Germline lookup yields CDR1 GTSNPN and CDR2 SVGIG (reference sequence). CDR3 residues: CAWSPQPGTEAFF. The DNA for the CDR3 is TGTGCCTGGAGTCCCCAGCCGGGCACTGAAGCTTTCTTT.